This T cell receptor beta chain comes out of a study of blood T cells in healthy people across ages. V was clipped by 5 bases and J by 7 bases; unmatched bases: 5. Germline values: CDR1 MGHDK, CDR2 SYGVNS. The CDR3 contains 14 residues. This clonotype has a handful of counts. With a J-beta primer mix and a sample-barcoded 5' primer, a second PCR ran 7 to 11 cycles. A single record per CDR3 protein comes from TCRdb applying MiXCR to the 5' RACE reads. The sample lists roughly 1,700,000 distinct CDR3 sequences; 25% to 30% were seen once. This chain connects TRBV25-1 to TRBJ1-6, with TRBD1 matching 7 bases. Input material: blood. The receptor was derived from a young woman in good health. The CDR3 spells CASSTTGDNSPLHF. The CDR3 bases are TGTGCCAGCAGTACAACAGGGGACAATTCACCCCTCCACTTT. Full variable domain (remainder filled in from reference TRBV25-1 and TRBJ1-6): EADIYQTPRYLVIGTGKKITLECSQTMGHDKMYWYQQDPGMELHLIHYSYGVNSTEKGDLSSESTVSRIRTEHFPLTLESARPSHTSQYLCASSTTGDNSPLHFGNGTRLTVT.